The clone carrying this T cell receptor beta chain was observed many times. The treatment is: PENTA 11 planned treatment interruption arm or continuous ART arm. The sample belongs to a study of HIV-infected children after antiretroviral therapy interruption. For the study at large: Children's median ages were around 9.1 years and 8 years by group. Most participating children were previously exposed to EBV and CMV.

RNA-based 3' RACE libraries used unique molecular identifiers. In TCRdb, the 3' RACE reads were re-called with MiXCR into one record per CDR3 protein. The sample gives roughly 15,000 distinct CDR3 sequences, 3% to 3.5% of which show up once; approximately 31% is in the top ten. J gave up 4 bases and V 3 bases, and 7 bases lay outside the gene matches. This CDR3 region has 15 residues. Germline CDR1 and CDR2: WSHSY and SAAADI. The J gene is TRBJ1-2, the V gene TRBV10-2, with 8 bases lining up with TRBD1. Sequencing used CD45RO+ CD8+ T cells from PBMCs, pooled from several time points, obtained from a donor given antiretroviral therapy, either interrupted or continuous. Specified subset: memory CD8+ CD45RO+ CD45RA- T cells. The TCR was taken from a pool of human donors with HIV. Here the CDR3 DNA reads TGCGCCAGCAGTGACCAAATGACAGGGGCCTATGGCTACACCTTC. It encodes CASSDQMTGAYGYTF.